Following are 3 T cell receptor beta chains from one sample sequenced in a study of response to subunit inactivated influenza vaccine. TCRdb ran MiXCR on the RT-PCR reads and lists one entry per CDR3 protein. This sample has fewer than 250,000 distinct CDR3 sequences, with 13% to 15% found just once. Sequenced material: CD8+ T cells sorted from PBMCs, taken about 5 days after vaccination. Every receptor here comes from a middle-aged man who received an inactivated influenza vaccine.

This chain's CDR3 is CASSPRPATNEQFF. CDR3 sequence (DNA): TGTGCCAGCAGCCCCCGACCGGCCACCAATGAGCAGTTCTTC. This sequence joins TRBV3-1 and TRBJ2-1; D call uncertain. Germline CDR1 LGHDT, CDR2 YNNKEL (reference sequence). The V end lost 4 bases, the J end lost 6 bases, and 13 bases lay between the germline ends. The CDR3 covers 14 residues.

This clonotype showed up just a few times. V and J are TRBV6-5 and TRBJ2-1; D gene ambiguous. The CDR3 contains 14 residues. V shed 3 bases and J shed 5 bases, with 11 bases lying between them. Germline loops: CDR1 MNHEY, CDR2 SVGAGI. CDR3 DNA sequence: TGTGCCAGCAGTTATCGTCCAGGACACAATGAGCAGTTCTTC. Translating it yields CASSYRPGHNEQFF.

This clonotype turned up a few times. The V gene is TRBV11-2, the J gene TRBJ2-7; 11 nucleotides agree with TRBD1. The CDR3 runs 15 residues. Germline CDR1 reads SGHAT; CDR2 reads FQNNGV. The V gene end was trimmed by 5 bases and the J gene end by 3 bases; junction bases not matched to a gene: 6. The CDR3 reads CASSVGTGGYYEQYF. DNA of the CDR3: TGTGCCAGCAGCGTGGGGACAGGGGGGTACTACGAGCAGTACTTC.